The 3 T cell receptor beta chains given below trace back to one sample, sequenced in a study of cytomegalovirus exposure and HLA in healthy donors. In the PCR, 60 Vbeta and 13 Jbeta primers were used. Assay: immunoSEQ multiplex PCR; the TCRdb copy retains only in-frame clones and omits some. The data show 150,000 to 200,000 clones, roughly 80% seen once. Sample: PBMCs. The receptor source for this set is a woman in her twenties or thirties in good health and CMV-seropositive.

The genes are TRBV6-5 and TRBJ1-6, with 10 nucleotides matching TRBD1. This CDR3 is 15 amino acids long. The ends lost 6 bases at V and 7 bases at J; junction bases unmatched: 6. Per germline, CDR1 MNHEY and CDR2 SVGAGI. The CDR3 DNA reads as TGTGCCAGCAGCAGACAGGACAGGGGGAATTCACCCCTCCACTTT. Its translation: CASSRQDRGNSPLHF.

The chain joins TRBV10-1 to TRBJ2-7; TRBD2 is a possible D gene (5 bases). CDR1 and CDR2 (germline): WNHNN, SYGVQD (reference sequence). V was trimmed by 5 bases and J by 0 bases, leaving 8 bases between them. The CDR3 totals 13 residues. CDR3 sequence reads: CASSNGISYEQYF. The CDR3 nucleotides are TGCGCCAGCAGTAACGGGATCTCCTACGAGCAGTACTTC.

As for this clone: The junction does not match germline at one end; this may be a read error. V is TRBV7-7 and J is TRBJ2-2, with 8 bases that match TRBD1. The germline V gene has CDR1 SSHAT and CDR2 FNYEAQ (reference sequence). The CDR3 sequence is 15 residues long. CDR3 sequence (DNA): TGTGCTAGCAGCCCCGGTCAGGGGGCGGCCGGGGAGCTGTTTTTT. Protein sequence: CASSPGQGAAGELFF.